This is a list of T cell receptor beta chains from one sample in a study of T cell responses to AZD1222 COVID-19 vaccine. Generated by immunoSEQ multiplex PCR, the TCRdb table keeps only in-frame clones and is missing some. Of more than 100,000 clones listed, 70% to 85% are singletons. The sequencing used peripheral blood, collected on day 0 of AZD1222 vaccination. All receptors come from an adult in good health. Each CDR3 is given with its conserved first and last residue. A D gene is named only where the DNA matches it firmly. For some rows the clone size is stated as once, few or many, or as a class when expanded; others skip it.

>TRBV18|TRBD1|few|TRBJ2-7
TGTGCCAGCTCACCAGCCGGGACAGGGGGCTACGAGCAGTACTTC
CASSPAGTGGYEQYF
>TRBV3-1/TRBV3-2|-|-|TRBJ1-6
TGTGCCAGCAGGCTGGGCGGGGGGGGTTCACCCCTCCACTTT
CASRLGGGGSPLHF
>TRBV27|-|-|TRBJ1-6
TGTGCCAGCAGTTTAAGGCAATCGGATTCACCCCTCCACTTT
CASSLRQSDSPLHF
>TRBV12-3/TRBV12-4|-|-|TRBJ2-1
TGTGCCAGCAGTTTAAGTAATGAGCAGTTCTTC
CASSLSNEQFF
>TRBV6-5|TRBD1|-|TRBJ2-1
TGTGCCAGCAGTCTCACAGGGGGGTCCTACAATGAGCAGTTCTTC
CASSLTGGSYNEQFF
>TRBV11-2|TRBD1|-|TRBJ1-2
TGTGCCAGCAGCCCAGGGGGAGGGATAGGGTTCTATGGCTACACCTTC
CASSPGGGIGFYGYTF
>TRBV4-1|TRBD2|-|TRBJ2-3
TGCGCCAGCAGCCATCTTCAGCCGCGAGCGGGGGGGCCCACAGATACGCAGTATTTT
CASSHLQPRAGGPTDTQYF
>TRBV2|-|few|TRBJ1-2
TGTGCCAGCAGTGCGGAACTTAACTATGGCTACACCTTC
CASSAELNYGYTF
>TRBV13|TRBD2|once|TRBJ2-7
TGTGCCAGCAGCTTAGGAGCGGGGGCAGGGGAGCAGTACTTC
CASSLGAGAGEQYF
>TRBV7-2|-|once|TRBJ2-6
TGTGCCAGCAGCTGGGGGGGGCCCGCCTCTGGGGCCAACGTCCTGACTTTC
CASSWGGPASGANVLTF